One TCR beta chain is described in this entry. Assay: immunoSEQ multiplex PCR; the TCRdb copy retains only in-frame clones and omits some. The table has some 790,000 clones, 72% seen once. The entry originates in a study of shared clonotypes between healthy human individuals. Germline CDR1 SGHAT, CDR2 FQNNGV. Trimming took 1 base from V and 3 from J; bases not matched to a gene: 3. The CDR3 totals 16 residues. This TCR came from a woman aged 25 to 45 in good health. V is TRBV11-2 and J is TRBJ2-1; 10 bases are shared with TRBD2. Sequences were obtained from memory CD4+ T cells sorted from blood. Noted subset: CD45RA-negative fraction. The CDR3 region is CASSLAGLAVYNEQFF. CDR3 bases: TGTGCCAGCAGCTTAGCCGGACTAGCGGTCTACAATGAGCAGTTCTTC. The full variable domain, rest sourced from reference TRBV11-2 and TRBJ2-1, is EAGVAQSPRYKIIEKRQSVAFWCNPISGHATLYWYQQILGQGPKLLIQFQNNGVVDDSQLPKDRFSAERLKGVDSTLKIQPAKLEDSAVYLCASSLAGLAVYNEQFFGPGTRLTVL.